Listed here are 7 T cell receptor beta chains from one sample, sequenced in a study of blood T cell repertoires in COVID-19. Sequencing was performed with immunoSEQ multiplex PCR; in TCRdb, only in-frame clones are kept and a portion is missing. The sample lists 150,000 to 180,000 clones; around 91% were seen once. The material sequenced was peripheral blood. These receptors were collected from a woman aged 35 to 49 with acute or convalescent COVID-19.

V and J are TRBV7-2 and TRBJ2-7, with D perhaps TRBD1 (6 bases). CDR3 length: 14 amino acids. V was trimmed by 0 bases and J by 2 bases, leaving 8 bases between them. The germline V gene encodes CDR1 SGHTA and CDR2 FQGNSA. Written as DNA, the CDR3 is TGTGCCAGCAGCTTAGCACAGGGAACCTACGAGCAGTACTTC. It yields the protein CASSLAQGTYEQYF.

The CDR3 protein is CASSSLGVNTEAFF. The CDR3 DNA reads as TGTGCCAGCAGCTCCTTAGGGGTGAACACTGAAGCTTTCTTT. The chain has TRBV5-5 and TRBJ1-1, with D maybe TRBD1 (5 bases). The CDR3 is 14 amino acids. Deletions cut 3 bases from V and 0 bases from J, with 9 bases between. The germline gives CDR1 SGHKS, CDR2 YYEKEE (reference sequence).

The count of this clone is one. The chain is built from TRBV27 and TRBJ1-2, with D possibly matching TRBD1 (6 bases). The CDR3 loop spans 14 amino acids. Trimming removed 3 bases from V and 7 bases from J, with 15 bases in between. In germline, CDR1 is MNHEY, CDR2 SMNVEV (reference sequence). CDR3 in amino acids: CASSFGRGSTGYTF. In nucleotides, the CDR3 is TGTGCCAGCAGTTTCGGCAGGGGCAGTACTGGCTACACCTTC.

This chain connects TRBV18 to TRBJ2-3; 8 nucleotides line up with TRBD2. Germline V lookup: CDR1 KGHSH, CDR2 LQKENI. Losses at the gene ends were 4 bases for V and 0 bases for J; bases not matched to a gene: 0. The CDR3 consists of 14 residues. CDR3 protein: CASSRGGSTDTQYF. As DNA, the CDR3 is TGTGCCAGCTCACGCGGGGGGAGCACAGATACGCAGTATTTT.

The V and J genes are TRBV18 and TRBJ1-2, with 8 bases identical to TRBD1. Germline loops: CDR1 KGHSH, CDR2 LQKENI. Losses at the gene ends were 5 bases for V and 6 bases for J; bases not matched to a gene: 5. The CDR3 sequence is 13 residues long. Written as DNA, the CDR3 is TGTGCCAGCTCAACGGACAGGGTAAATGGCTACACCTTC. It translates to CASSTDRVNGYTF.

V is TRBV6-5 and J is TRBJ2-7, with 10 bases fitting TRBD1. This CDR3 spans 16 amino acids. After removal of 0 bases from V and 4 bases from J, the junction contained 6 bases not matched to a gene. Germline values: CDR1 MNHEY, CDR2 SVGAGI. DNA of the CDR3: TGTGCCAGCAGTTACTCAAGGGGACAGGGGCCTTACGAGCAGTACTTC. This gives the protein CASSYSRGQGPYEQYF.

This sequence joins TRBV21-1 and TRBJ1-5; the D call of TRBD1 is as the table states it, not checked on the DNA. TRBV21-1 constitutes a pseudogene. This CDR3 has 17 amino acids. Here the CDR3 reads CASSKVPQAYSNQPQHF. Written as DNA, the CDR3 is TGTGCCAGCAGCAAAGTCCCTCAGGCATATAGCAATCAGCCCCAGCATTTT.